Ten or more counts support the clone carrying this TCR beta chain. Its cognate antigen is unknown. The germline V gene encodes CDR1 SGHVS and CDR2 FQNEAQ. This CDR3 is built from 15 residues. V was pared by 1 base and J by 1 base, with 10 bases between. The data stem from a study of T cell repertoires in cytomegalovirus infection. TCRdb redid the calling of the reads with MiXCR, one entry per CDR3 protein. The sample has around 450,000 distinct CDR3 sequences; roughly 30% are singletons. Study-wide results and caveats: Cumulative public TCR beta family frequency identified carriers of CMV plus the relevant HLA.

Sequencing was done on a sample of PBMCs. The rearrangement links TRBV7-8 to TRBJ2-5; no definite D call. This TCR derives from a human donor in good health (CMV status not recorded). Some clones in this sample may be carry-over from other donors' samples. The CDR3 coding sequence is TGTGCCAGCAGCTTAGAAACCGGGCCCCAAGAGACCCAGTACTTC. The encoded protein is CASSLETGPQETQYF.